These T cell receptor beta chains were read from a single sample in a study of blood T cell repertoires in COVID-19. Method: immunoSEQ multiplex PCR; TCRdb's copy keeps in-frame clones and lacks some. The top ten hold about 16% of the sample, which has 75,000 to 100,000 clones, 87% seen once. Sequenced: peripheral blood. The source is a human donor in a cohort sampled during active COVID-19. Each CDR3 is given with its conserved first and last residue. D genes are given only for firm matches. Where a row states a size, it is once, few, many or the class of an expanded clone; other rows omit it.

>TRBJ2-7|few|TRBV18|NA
TGTGCCAGCTCACGGGAGACCTCCTACGAGCAGTACTTC
CASSRETSYEQYF
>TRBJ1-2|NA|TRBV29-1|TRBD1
TGCAGCGTCCCGACAGGGGTGTCCTATGGCTACACCTTC
CSVPTGVSYGYTF
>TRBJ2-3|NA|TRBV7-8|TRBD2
TGTGCCAGCAGCCCAGGGACTAGCGGCACAGATACGCAGTATTTT
CASSPGTSGTDTQYF
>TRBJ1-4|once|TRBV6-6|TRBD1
TGTGCCAGCAGTTTAAACAGGGGGTGGGATGAAAAACTGTTTTTT
CASSLNRGWDEKLFF
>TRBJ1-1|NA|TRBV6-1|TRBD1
TGTGCCAGCAGTGAAACCCTACAGGGGGCCACTGAAGCTTTCTTT
CASSETLQGATEAFF
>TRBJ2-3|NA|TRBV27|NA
TGTGCCAGCAGTTTGGCGGGATCCACAGATACGCAGTATTTT
CASSLAGSTDTQYF
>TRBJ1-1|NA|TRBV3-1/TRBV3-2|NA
TGTGCCAGCAGCCAGAGGGGGACGGTGAACACTGAAGCTTTCTTT
CASSQRGTVNTEAFF
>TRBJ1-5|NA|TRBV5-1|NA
TGCGCCAGCAGCTTGGCAGGGCTTGGCAATCAGCCCCAGCATTTT
CASSLAGLGNQPQHF
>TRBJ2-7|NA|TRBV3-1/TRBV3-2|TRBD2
TGTGCCAGCACCGGGACTAGCGGGAGGGCCGACGAGCAGTACTTC
CASTGTSGRADEQYF
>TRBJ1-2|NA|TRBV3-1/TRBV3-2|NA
TGTGCCAGCAGCCAAGCTTCTAACTATGGCTACACCTTC
CASSQASNYGYTF
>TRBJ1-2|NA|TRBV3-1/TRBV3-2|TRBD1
TGTGCCAGCAGCCAACCCCCGGGACAGACTCACAACTATGGCTACACCTTC
CASSQPPGQTHNYGYTF
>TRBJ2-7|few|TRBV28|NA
TGTGCCAGCAGTTTGATAAGGGGCTACGAGCAGTACTTC
CASSLIRGYEQYF
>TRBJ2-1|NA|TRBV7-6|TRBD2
TGTGCCAGCAGTATTATAGCGGGGGGGCTGGCAGATGAGCAGTTCTTC
CASSIIAGGLADEQFF
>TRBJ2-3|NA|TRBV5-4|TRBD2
TGTGCCAGCAGGGGACTAGCGGGGTCCCGGGACACGCAGTATTTT
CASRGLAGSRDTQYF
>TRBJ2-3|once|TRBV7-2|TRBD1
TGTGCCAGCAGCTTAAGGGGACAGAGCACAGATACGCAGTATTTT
CASSLRGQSTDTQYF
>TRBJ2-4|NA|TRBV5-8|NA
TGTGCCAGCAGCTTGGTTGTCTCAGGGCGATCCAAAAACATTCAGTACTTC
CASSLVVSGRSKNIQYF
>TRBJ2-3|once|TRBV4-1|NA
TGCGCCAGCAGCCTCGACGGGACAAGCACAGATACGCAGTATTTT
CASSLDGTSTDTQYF
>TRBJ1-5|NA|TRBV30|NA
TGTGCCTGGAGTGTCACGGGGAATCAGCCCCAGCATTTT
CAWSVTGNQPQHF
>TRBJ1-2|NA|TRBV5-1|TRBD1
TGCGCCAGCAGCTTGGGTGGACAGGTCTATGGCTACACCTTC
CASSLGGQVYGYTF
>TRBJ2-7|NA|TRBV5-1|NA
TGCGCCAGCAGCCCGGGAACCATACAGGGCTTGGGGTACTTC
CASSPGTIQGLGYF